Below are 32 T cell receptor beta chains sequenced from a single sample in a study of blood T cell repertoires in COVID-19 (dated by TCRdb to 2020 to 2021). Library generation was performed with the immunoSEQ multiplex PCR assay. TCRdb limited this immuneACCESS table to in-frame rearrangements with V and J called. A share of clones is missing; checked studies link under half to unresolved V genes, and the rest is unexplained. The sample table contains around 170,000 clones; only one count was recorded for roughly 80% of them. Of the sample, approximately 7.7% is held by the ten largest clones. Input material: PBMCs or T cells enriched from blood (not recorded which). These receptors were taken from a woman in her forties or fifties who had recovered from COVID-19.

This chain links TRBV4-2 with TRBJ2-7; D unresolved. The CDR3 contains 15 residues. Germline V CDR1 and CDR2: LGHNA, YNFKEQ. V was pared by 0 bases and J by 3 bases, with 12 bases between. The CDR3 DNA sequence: TGTGCCAGCAGCCAAGATGTACAGCTAAACTACGAGCAGTACTTC. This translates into CASSQDVQLNYEQYF.

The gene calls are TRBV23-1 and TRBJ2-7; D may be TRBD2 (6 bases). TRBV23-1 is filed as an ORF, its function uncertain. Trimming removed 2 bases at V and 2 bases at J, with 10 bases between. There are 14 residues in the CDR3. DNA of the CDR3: TGCGCCAGCAGTCAACCGGAGGGTACCTACGAGCAGTACTTC. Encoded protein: CASSQPEGTYEQYF.

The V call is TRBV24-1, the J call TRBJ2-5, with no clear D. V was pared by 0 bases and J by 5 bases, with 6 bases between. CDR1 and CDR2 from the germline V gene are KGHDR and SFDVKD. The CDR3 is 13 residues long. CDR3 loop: CATSDLHGETQYF. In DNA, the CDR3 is TGTGCCACCAGTGATTTGCACGGGGAGACCCAGTACTTC.

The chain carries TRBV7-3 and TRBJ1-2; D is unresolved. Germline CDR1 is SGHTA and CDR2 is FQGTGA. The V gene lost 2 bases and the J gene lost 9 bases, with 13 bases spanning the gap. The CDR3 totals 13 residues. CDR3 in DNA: TGTGCCAGCAGCTTATTCGTGGGCAGCCGCTACACCTTC. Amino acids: CASSLFVGSRYTF.

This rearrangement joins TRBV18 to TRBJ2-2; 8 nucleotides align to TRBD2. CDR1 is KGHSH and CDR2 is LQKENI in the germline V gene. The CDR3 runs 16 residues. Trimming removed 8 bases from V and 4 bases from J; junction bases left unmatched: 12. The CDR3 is CASHPNTGGFTGELFF. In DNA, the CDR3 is TGTGCCAGCCATCCGAACACGGGAGGGTTCACCGGGGAGCTGTTTTTT.

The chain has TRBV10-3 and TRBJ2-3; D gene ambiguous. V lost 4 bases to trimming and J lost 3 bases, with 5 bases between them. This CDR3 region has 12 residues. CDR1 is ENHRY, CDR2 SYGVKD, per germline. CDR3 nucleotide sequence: TGTGCCATCAGTGGAGAGACAGATACGCAGTATTTT. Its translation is CAISGETDTQYF.

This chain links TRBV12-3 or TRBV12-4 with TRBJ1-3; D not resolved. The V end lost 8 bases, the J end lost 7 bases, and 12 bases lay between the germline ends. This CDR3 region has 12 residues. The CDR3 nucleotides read TGTGCCAGCGCAAGCGGCTGGAACACCATATATTTT. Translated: CASASGWNTIYF.

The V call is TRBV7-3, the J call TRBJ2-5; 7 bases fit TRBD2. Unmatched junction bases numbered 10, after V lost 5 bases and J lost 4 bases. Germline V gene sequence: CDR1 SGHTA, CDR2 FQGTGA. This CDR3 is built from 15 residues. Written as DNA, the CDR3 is TGTGCCAGCAGCCAAGGTGGACTAGATCGAGAGACCCAGTACTTC. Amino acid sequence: CASSQGGLDRETQYF.

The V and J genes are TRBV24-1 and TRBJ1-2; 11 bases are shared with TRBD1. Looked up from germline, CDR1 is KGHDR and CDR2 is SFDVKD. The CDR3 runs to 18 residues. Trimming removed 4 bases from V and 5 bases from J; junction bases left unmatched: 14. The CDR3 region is CATSESGQGASAGYGYTF. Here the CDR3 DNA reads TGTGCCACCAGTGAAAGCGGACAGGGGGCGAGTGCTGGGTATGGCTACACCTTC.

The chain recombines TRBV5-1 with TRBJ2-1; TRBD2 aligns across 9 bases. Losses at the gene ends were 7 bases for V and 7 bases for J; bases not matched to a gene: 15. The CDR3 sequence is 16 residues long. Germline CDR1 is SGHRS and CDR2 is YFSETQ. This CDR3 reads CASGDAGGPRWNEQFF. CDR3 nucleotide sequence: TGCGCCAGCGGTGACGCGGGGGGGCCTCGTTGGAATGAGCAGTTCTTC.

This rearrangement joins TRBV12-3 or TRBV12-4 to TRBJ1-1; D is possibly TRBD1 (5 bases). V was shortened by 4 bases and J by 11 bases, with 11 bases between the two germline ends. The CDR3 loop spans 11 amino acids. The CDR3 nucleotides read TGTGCCAGCAGTTCACGGGGGGACGCTTTCTTT. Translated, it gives CASSSRGDAFF.

CDR3 protein: CASSVASGHNEQFF. CDR3 bases: TGTGCCAGCAGCGTAGCCAGCGGACACAATGAGCAGTTCTTC. The genes are TRBV9 and TRBJ2-1; possible D gene TRBD2, 5 bases. CDR3 length: 14 amino acids. Germline values: CDR1 SGDLS, CDR2 YYNGEE. The germline V and J ends were trimmed by 0 bases and 5 bases, with 9 bases remaining between them.

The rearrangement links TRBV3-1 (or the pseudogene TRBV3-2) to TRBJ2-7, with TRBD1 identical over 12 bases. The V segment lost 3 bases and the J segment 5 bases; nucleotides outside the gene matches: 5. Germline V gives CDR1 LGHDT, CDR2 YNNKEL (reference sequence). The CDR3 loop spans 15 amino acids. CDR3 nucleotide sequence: TGTGCCAGCAGCCATCTGGGACAGGGGGCTAACGAGCAGTACTTC. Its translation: CASSHLGQGANEQYF.

The CDR3 loop reads CASSFPGANTIYF. The CDR3 region has the DNA TGTGCCAGCAGCTTCCCAGGGGCGAACACCATATATTTT. This chain joins TRBV5-4 and TRBJ1-3; D perhaps matches TRBD1 (6 bases). The germline V gene has CDR1 SGHNT and CDR2 YYREEE (reference sequence). CDR3 length: 13 amino acids. The ends were cut back, 2 bases at V and 7 bases at J, with 10 bases in the middle.

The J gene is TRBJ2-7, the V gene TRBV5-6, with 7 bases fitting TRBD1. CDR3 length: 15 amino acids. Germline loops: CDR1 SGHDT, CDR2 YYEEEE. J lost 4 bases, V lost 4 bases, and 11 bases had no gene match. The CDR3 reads CASSLNPGQLYEQYF. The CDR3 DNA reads TGTGCCAGCAGCCTGAACCCGGGACAGCTTTACGAGCAGTACTTC.

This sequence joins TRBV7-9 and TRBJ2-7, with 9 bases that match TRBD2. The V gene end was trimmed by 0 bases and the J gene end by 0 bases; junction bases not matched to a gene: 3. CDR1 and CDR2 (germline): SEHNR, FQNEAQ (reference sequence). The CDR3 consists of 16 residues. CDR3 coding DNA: TGTGCCAGCAGCTTAGCGAGCGGGAGGAGCTCCTACGAGCAGTACTTC. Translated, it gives CASSLASGRSSYEQYF.

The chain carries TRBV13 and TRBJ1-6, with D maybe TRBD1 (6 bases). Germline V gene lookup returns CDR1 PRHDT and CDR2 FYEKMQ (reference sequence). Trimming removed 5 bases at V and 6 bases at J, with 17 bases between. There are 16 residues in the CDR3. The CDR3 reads CASSLNLGGGNSPLHF. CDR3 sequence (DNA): TGTGCCAGCAGCCTTAACTTGGGAGGGGGTAATTCACCCCTCCACTTT.

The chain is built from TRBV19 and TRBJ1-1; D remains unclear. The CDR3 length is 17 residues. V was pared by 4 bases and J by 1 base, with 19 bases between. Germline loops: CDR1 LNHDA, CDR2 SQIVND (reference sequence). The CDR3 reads CASSNTVKSFPNTEAFF. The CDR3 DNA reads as TGTGCCAGTAGTAATACAGTTAAGTCTTTTCCGAACACTGAAGCTTTCTTT.

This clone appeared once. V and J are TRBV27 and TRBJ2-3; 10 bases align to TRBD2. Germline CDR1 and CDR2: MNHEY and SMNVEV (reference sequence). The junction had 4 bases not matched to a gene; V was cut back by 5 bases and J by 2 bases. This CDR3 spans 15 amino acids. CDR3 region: CASSPGLAATDTQYF. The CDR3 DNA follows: TGTGCCAGCAGTCCCGGACTAGCGGCCACAGATACGCAGTATTTT.

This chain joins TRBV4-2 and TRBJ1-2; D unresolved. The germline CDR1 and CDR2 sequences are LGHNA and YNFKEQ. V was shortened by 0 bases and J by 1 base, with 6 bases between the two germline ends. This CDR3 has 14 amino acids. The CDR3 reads CASSQDDNNYGYTF. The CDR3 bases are TGTGCCAGCAGCCAAGATGACAATAACTATGGCTACACCTTC.

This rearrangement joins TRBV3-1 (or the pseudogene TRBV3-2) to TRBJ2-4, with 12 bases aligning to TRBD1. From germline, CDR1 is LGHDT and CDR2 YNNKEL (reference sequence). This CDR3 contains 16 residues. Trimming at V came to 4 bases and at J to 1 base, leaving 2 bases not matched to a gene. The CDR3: CASSPGTGGAKNIQYF. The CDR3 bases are TGTGCCAGCAGCCCCGGGACAGGGGGCGCCAAAAACATTCAGTACTTC.

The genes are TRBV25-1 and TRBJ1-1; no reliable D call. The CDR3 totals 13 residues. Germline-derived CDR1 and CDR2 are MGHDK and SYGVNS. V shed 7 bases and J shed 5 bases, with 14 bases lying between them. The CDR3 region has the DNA TGTGCCAGCACGTCGGGTATGAGGACTGAAGCTTTCTTT. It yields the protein CASTSGMRTEAFF.

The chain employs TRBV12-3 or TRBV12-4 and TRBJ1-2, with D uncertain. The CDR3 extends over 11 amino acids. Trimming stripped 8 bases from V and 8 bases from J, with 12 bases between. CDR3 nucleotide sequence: TGTGCCAGCGGAGGGCTTGTGGGCTACACCTTC. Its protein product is CASGGLVGYTF.

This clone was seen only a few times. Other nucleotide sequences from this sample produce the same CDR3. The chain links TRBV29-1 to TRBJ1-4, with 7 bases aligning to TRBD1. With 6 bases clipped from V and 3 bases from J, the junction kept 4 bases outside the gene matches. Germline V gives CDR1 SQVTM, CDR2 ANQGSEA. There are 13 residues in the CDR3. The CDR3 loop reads CSVKTGSNEKLFF. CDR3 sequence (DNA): TGCAGCGTCAAGACAGGGTCTAATGAAAAACTGTTTTTT.

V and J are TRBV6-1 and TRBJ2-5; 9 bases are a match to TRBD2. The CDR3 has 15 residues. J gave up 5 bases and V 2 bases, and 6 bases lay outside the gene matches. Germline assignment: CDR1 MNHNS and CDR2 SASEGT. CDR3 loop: CASSEKRGAVETQYF. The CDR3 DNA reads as TGTGCCAGCAGTGAAAAGCGGGGGGCCGTGGAGACCCAGTACTTC.

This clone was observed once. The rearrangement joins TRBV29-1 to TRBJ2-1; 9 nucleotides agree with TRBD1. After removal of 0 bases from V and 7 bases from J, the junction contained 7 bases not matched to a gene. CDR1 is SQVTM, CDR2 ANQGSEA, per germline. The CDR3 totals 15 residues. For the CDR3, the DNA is TGCAGCGTTGAAGACCCGGGACAGGGAGGGAATGAGCAGTTCTTC. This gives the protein CSVEDPGQGGNEQFF.

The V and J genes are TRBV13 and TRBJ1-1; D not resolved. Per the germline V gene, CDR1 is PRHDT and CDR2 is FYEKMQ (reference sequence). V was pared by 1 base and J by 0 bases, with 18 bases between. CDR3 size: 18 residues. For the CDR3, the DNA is TGTGCCAGCAGCTTAGTTTCCGGGGTACCGCCTTTGAACACTGAAGCTTTCTTT. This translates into CASSLVSGVPPLNTEAFF.

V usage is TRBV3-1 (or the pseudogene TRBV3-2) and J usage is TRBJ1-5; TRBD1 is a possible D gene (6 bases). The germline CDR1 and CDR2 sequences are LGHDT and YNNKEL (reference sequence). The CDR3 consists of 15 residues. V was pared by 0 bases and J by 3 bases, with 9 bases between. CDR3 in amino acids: CASSQEGHPNQPQHF. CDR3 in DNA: TGTGCCAGCAGCCAAGAGGGACATCCCAATCAGCCCCAGCATTTT.

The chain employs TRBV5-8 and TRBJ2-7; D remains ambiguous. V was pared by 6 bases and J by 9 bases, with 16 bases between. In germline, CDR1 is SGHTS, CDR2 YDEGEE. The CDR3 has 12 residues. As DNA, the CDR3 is TGTGCCAGCATGGTCAATAGTCCTGGGCAGTACTTC. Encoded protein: CASMVNSPGQYF.

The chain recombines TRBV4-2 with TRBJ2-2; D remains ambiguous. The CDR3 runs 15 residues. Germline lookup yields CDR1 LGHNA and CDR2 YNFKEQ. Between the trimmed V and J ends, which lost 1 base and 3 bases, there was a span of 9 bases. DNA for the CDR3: TGTGCCAGCAGCCAAGTTGTGGCGGACACCGGGGAGCTGTTTTTT. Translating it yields CASSQVVADTGELFF.

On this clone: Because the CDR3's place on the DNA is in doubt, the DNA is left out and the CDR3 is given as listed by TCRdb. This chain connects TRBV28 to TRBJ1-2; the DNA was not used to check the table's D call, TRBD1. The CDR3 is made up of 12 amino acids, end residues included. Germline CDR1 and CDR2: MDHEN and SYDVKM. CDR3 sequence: CASSLWGQGSIF.

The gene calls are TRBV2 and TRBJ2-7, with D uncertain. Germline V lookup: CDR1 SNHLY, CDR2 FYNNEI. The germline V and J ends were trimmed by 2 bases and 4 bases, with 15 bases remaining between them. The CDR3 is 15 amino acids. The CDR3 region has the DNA TGTGCCAGCAGTGAATCTGGTGTCCCACAATACGAGCAGTACTTC. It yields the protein CASSESGVPQYEQYF.